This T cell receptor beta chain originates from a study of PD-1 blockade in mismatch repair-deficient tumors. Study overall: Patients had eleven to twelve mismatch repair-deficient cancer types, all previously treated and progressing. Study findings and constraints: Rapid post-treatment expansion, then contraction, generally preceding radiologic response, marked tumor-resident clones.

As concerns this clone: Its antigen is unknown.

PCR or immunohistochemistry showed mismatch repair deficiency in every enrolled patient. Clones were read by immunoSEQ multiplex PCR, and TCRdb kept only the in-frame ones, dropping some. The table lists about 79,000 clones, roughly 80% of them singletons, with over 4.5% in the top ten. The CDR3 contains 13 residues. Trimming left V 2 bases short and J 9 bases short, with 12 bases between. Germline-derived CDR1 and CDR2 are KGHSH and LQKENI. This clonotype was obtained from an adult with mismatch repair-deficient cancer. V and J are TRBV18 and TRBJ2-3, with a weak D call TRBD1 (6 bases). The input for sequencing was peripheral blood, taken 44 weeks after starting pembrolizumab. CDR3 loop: CASSPGDTVTQYF. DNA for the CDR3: TGTGCCAGCTCACCAGGGGACACAGTCACGCAGTATTTT.